Below, 29 T cell receptor beta chains from the same sample are listed, as sequenced in a study of T cells after yellow fever vaccination. MiXCR, applied by TCRdb to the 5' RACE reads, yields one record per CDR3 protein. The sample consists of about 360,000 distinct CDR3 sequences, 6.2% of them appearing once. The source material was PBMCs, sampled 5 days after the yellow fever booster vaccination. These TCRs come from a man aged 25-45 years who received the YFV17D yellow fever vaccine.

The CDR3: CSVGDRGGAKNIQYF. For the CDR3, the DNA is TGCAGCGTTGGGGACAGGGGAGGAGCCAAAAACATTCAGTACTTC. The chain carries TRBV29-1 and TRBJ2-4; 10 nucleotides line up with TRBD1. Losses at the gene ends were 4 bases for V and 0 bases for J; bases not matched to a gene: 3. The CDR3 has 15 amino acids. The germline CDR1 and CDR2 sequences are SQVTM and ANQGSEA.

This clonotype was counted at least ten times. This chain uses TRBV5-1 with TRBJ2-4; tentative D call: TRBD2 (5 bases). The V end was cut by 0 bases, the J end by 0 bases, with 7 bases between. CDR3 length equals 15 residues. Looked up from germline, CDR1 is SGHRS and CDR2 is YFSETQ. For the CDR3, the DNA is TGCGCCAGCAGCTTGGGGAGCGGAGCCAAAAACATTCAGTACTTC. It translates to CASSLGSGAKNIQYF.

This clonotype was found a few times. The chain carries TRBV24-1 and TRBJ2-1; tentatively, D is TRBD1 or TRBD2 (5 bases each). The CDR3 runs to 16 residues. In germline, CDR1 is KGHDR, CDR2 SFDVKD. V lost 7 bases, J lost 0 bases, and 15 bases lay in between. The CDR3 reads CATSERDPSSYNEQFF. CDR3 DNA: TGTGCCACCAGCGAGAGGGACCCTTCCTCCTACAATGAGCAGTTCTTC.

Ten or more counts support this clonotype. This chain uses TRBV7-2 with TRBJ1-5, with 7 bases lining up with TRBD1. The V and J ends lost 5 bases and 5 bases, in that order; junction bases with no gene match: 6. The CDR3 has 14 amino acids. The germline V gene encodes CDR1 SGHTA and CDR2 FQGNSA. CDR3 bases: TGTGCCAGCAGCGTAAGGCAGGGGGATCAGCCCCAGCATTTT. Translated: CASSVRQGDQPQHF.

This clonotype was recorded many times. This chain uses TRBV29-1 with TRBJ2-7; D perhaps matches TRBD1 (5 bases). Deletions cut 4 bases from V and 6 bases from J, with 7 bases between. In germline, CDR1 is SQVTM, CDR2 ANQGSEA. CDR3 length equals 10 residues. CDR3 DNA sequence: TGCAGCGTTGGGGGCTTCGAGCAGTACTTC. The encoded protein is CSVGGFEQYF.

Only a few counts were recorded for this clonotype. The CDR3 nucleotides are TGTGCCATCCTAATCCAAGGGGCCGGGGGAACCGGGGAGCTGTTTTTT. Its protein is CAILIQGAGGTGELFF. This chain connects TRBV5-4 to TRBJ2-2; a possible D gene is TRBD2 (6 bases). Trimming stripped 9 bases from V and 5 bases from J, with 23 bases between. This CDR3 contains 16 residues. CDR1 and CDR2 from the germline V gene are SGHNT and YYREEE (reference sequence).

The chain combines TRBV7-3 with TRBJ2-3; no definite D call. Germline V gene sequence: CDR1 SGHTA, CDR2 FQGTGA. CDR3 length: 14 residues. The V end lost 1 base, the J end lost 1 base, and 6 bases lay between the germline ends. CDR3 in amino acids: CASSLMSRTDTQYF. For the CDR3, the DNA is TGTGCCAGCAGCTTAATGTCCCGCACAGATACGCAGTATTTT. The full variable domain, rest sourced from reference TRBV7-3 and TRBJ2-3, is GAGVSQTPSNKVTEKGKYVELRCDPISGHTALYWYRQSLGQGPEFLIYFQGTGAADDSGLPNDRFFAVRPEGSVSTLKIQRTERGDSAVYLCASSLMSRTDTQYFGPGTRLTVL.

In its sample, this clonotype was seen many times. The J gene is TRBJ2-1, the V gene TRBV7-2; no reliable D call. The CDR3 is 15 amino acids. V was cut by 1 base and J by 8 bases, with 15 bases left in between. Germline CDR1 reads SGHTA; CDR2 reads FQGNSA. The CDR3 spells CASSLEYVLAHEQFF. The CDR3 DNA sequence: TGTGCCAGCAGCTTAGAATACGTCCTGGCCCATGAGCAGTTCTTC.

This clonotype was counted at least ten times. The chain recombines TRBV20-1 with TRBJ2-1, with 14 bases that match TRBD2. The CDR3 has 20 amino acids. With V trimmed by 2 bases and J by 8 bases, 20 bases remained unmatched. Looked up from germline, CDR1 is DFQATT and CDR2 is SNEGSKA (reference sequence). CDR3 in amino acids: CSARQIPGTSGSISGDEQFF. DNA for the CDR3: TGCAGTGCTAGACAAATTCCTGGGACTAGCGGGAGTATAAGCGGGGATGAGCAGTTCTTC.

At least ten counts were recorded for this clonotype. The CDR3 nucleotides read TGTGCCACCAGCCTGGGGGGCCCAGAGCAGTTCTTC. This encodes CATSLGGPEQFF. V usage is TRBV15 and J usage is TRBJ2-1; D is possibly TRBD1 or TRBD2 (6 bases each). CDR1 and CDR2 from the germline V gene are LNHNV and YYDKDF (reference sequence). The CDR3 covers 12 residues. Trimming removed 5 bases from V and 10 bases from J, with 12 bases in between.

The chain employs TRBV7-3 and TRBJ2-5; D is uncertain. Deletions cut 10 bases from V and 1 base from J, with 13 bases between. Germline-derived CDR1 and CDR2 are SGHTA and FQGTGA. The CDR3 spans 13 residues. CDR3 sequence (DNA): TGTGCCACTTCCCGCGGAATCCAAGAGACCCAGTACTTC. Translated, it gives CATSRGIQETQYF.

This clonotype has ten or more counts. J is TRBJ2-1 and V is TRBV7-2; no clear D. The CDR3 contains 13 residues. Trimming removed 5 bases at V and 5 bases at J, with 10 bases between. CDR1 and CDR2 (germline): SGHTA, FQGNSA. The CDR3 nucleotides are TGTGCCAGCAGCCCAGTATCCAACAATGAGCAGTTCTTC. It yields the protein CASSPVSNNEQFF.

The rearrangement links TRBV7-9 to TRBJ2-5; D possibly corresponds to TRBD1 (5 bases). Germline CDR1 is SEHNR and CDR2 is FQNEAQ (reference sequence). With 8 bases removed from V and 0 bases from J, the gap between germline ends came to 10 bases. CDR3 length equals 13 residues. CDR3 amino acids: CASGPGYQETQYF. The CDR3 DNA reads TGTGCCAGCGGCCCAGGGTACCAAGAGACCCAGTACTTC.

The chain uses TRBV28 and TRBJ1-1; maybe TRBD1 (5 bases). Trimming left V 2 bases short and J 11 bases short, with 12 bases between. The CDR3 runs 12 residues. In germline, CDR1 is MDHEN, CDR2 SYDVKM. CDR3 DNA sequence: TGTGCCAGCAGTTTAGGGGCAAGGCTTGCTTTCTTT. Translating it yields CASSLGARLAFF.

This clonotype was detected a few times. The chain has TRBV5-1 and TRBJ2-2, with 11 bases fitting TRBD2. CDR3 size: 19 residues. With V trimmed by 7 bases and J by 2 bases, 16 bases remained unmatched. Germline V CDR1 and CDR2: SGHRS, YFSETQ. The chain's CDR3 is CASSQAPGLAVPNTGELFF. As DNA, the CDR3 is TGCGCCAGCTCACAGGCACCGGGACTAGCGGTACCAAACACCGGGGAGCTGTTTTTT. Full variable domain (remainder filled in from reference TRBV5-1 and TRBJ2-2): KAGVTQTPRYLIKTRGQQVTLSCSPISGHRSVSWYQQTPGQGLQFLFEYFSETQRNKGNFPGRFSGRQFSNSRSEMNVSTLELGDSALYLCASSQAPGLAVPNTGELFFGEGSRLTVL.

This clonotype was counted between two and nine times. The rearrangement joins TRBV4-3 to TRBJ2-7; 7 nucleotides line up with TRBD1. V gave up 0 bases and J gave up 2 bases; unmatched junction bases: 4. Germline-derived CDR1 and CDR2 are LGHNA and YSLEER. There are 15 residues in the CDR3. The CDR3, as DNA: TGCGCCAGCAGCCAAGATAGGGACAGCCCCTACGAGCAGTACTTC. Translation gives CASSQDRDSPYEQYF.

This clonotype was counted ten times or more. V gene TRBV5-1 combines with J gene TRBJ2-1, with a possible D match to TRBD1 (6 bases). This CDR3 is built from 13 residues. Germline V CDR1 and CDR2: SGHRS, YFSETQ. Trimming cost V 0 bases and J 7 bases, with 8 bases left between them. Here the CDR3 DNA reads TGCGCCAGCAGCTTGGTCCAGGGGAATGAGCAGTTCTTC. This sequence encodes CASSLVQGNEQFF.

V and J are TRBV28 and TRBJ2-7, with TRBD1 as a possible D gene (6 bases). This CDR3 has 11 residues. Germline V gene data show CDR1 as MDHEN and CDR2 as SYDVKM. V gave up 5 bases and J gave up 8 bases, with 10 bases separating them. The CDR3 region has the DNA TGTGCCAGCAGTGACAGGTACCAGCAGTACTTC. Amino acid sequence: CASSDRYQQYF.

The chain has TRBV5-1 and TRBJ1-1; no clear D. The CDR3 consists of 15 residues. V shed 0 bases and J shed 3 bases, with 12 bases lying between them. Germline V gene sequence: CDR1 SGHRS, CDR2 YFSETQ. The CDR3 DNA sequence: TGCGCCAGCAGCTTGGCCTCAACCCTTGACACTGAAGCTTTCTTT. Protein: CASSLASTLDTEAFF.

J is TRBJ2-1 and V is TRBV9, with 9 bases lining up with TRBD2. Germline lookup yields CDR1 SGDLS and CDR2 YYNGEE. The CDR3 loop spans 14 amino acids. J was trimmed by 5 bases and V by 2 bases; bases with no gene match: 2. The CDR3, as DNA: TGTGCCAGCAGCGTCCGACTAGCGGACAATGAGCAGTTCTTC. It is translated as CASSVRLADNEQFF.

This chain uses TRBV28 with TRBJ1-5; D is undetermined. V was trimmed by 5 bases and J by 7 bases, leaving 15 bases between them. This CDR3 is built from 14 residues. Germline CDR1 is MDHEN and CDR2 is SYDVKM. CDR3 bases: TGTGCCAGCAGTGTATACCTCAATAGACAGCCCCAGCATTTT. Amino acid sequence: CASSVYLNRQPQHF.

The table lists this clonotype with many counts. This chain connects TRBV12-3 or TRBV12-4 to TRBJ1-5; D unclear. The CDR3 covers 12 residues. V lost 6 bases to trimming and J lost 3 bases, with 6 bases between them. CDR3 nucleotide sequence: TGTGCCAGCAGCGGGCCCAATCAGCCCCAGCATTTT. Translation gives CASSGPNQPQHF.

This clonotype was counted only a few times. The chain carries TRBV12-3 or TRBV12-4 and TRBJ2-5; TRBD1 or TRBD2 may be the D gene (5 bases each). The germline V and J ends were trimmed by 6 bases and 10 bases, with 21 bases remaining between them. The CDR3 contains 14 residues. CDR3: CASSRAGDPWDQYF. For the CDR3, the DNA is TGTGCCAGCAGCCGAGCTGGGGACCCGTGGGACCAGTACTTC.

This clonotype was counted ten times or more. This chain joins TRBV7-2 and TRBJ1-4, with 7 bases aligning to TRBD1. V lost 6 bases to trimming and J lost 6 bases; unmatched junction nucleotides: 16. The CDR3 extends over 17 amino acids. CDR1 is SGHTA and CDR2 is FQGNSA in the germline V gene. This CDR3 reads CASRPTSGSTGDEKLFF. CDR3 nucleotide sequence: TGTGCCAGCAGGCCTACCTCGGGGTCCACAGGGGATGAAAAACTGTTTTTT.

This clonotype was picked up many times. This chain links TRBV28 with TRBJ2-4; D gene ambiguous. Germline lookup yields CDR1 MDHEN and CDR2 SYDVKM. This CDR3 has 15 amino acids. Trimming pared 6 bases from V and 0 bases from J, leaving 12 bases between. CDR3 coding DNA: TGTGCCAGCAGCCAAGGGCCAGCAGCCAAAAACATTCAGTACTTC. Residues: CASSQGPAAKNIQYF.

As for this clonotype: A much more abundant neighbour one base away suggests this may be a read error. The chain couples TRBV29-1 to TRBJ1-1; D call uncertain. Germline V gives CDR1 SQVTM, CDR2 ANQGSEA. The CDR3 runs to 16 residues. The CDR3 DNA sequence: TGCAGCGTGGTGTTGAGGGCCCAGGCCGGTTTTGGGGAAGCTTCCTTT. It codes for CSVVLRAQAGFGEASF.

CDR3 bases: TGTGCCAGCAGCCCGAACCCGACTAGCGGGAGCTCCTACAATGAGCAGTTCTTC. This translates into CASSPNPTSGSSYNEQFF. The genes are TRBV11-2 and TRBJ2-1, with 12 positions matching TRBD2. V shed 5 bases and J 0 bases; nucleotides not matched to a gene: 8. This CDR3 has 18 amino acids. Germline V gene lookup returns CDR1 SGHAT and CDR2 FQNNGV. Based on the CDR3 plus reference TRBV11-2 and TRBJ2-1, the full variable domain is EAGVAQSPRYKIIEKRQSVAFWCNPISGHATLYWYQQILGQGPKLLIQFQNNGVVDDSQLPKDRFSAERLKGVDSTLKIQPAKLEDSAVYLCASSPNPTSGSSYNEQFFGPGTRLTVL.

V and J are TRBV20-1 and TRBJ1-4; 8 nucleotides align to TRBD1. The CDR3 is made up of 13 amino acids. Germline V lookup: CDR1 DFQATT, CDR2 SNEGSKA (reference sequence). J lost 8 bases, V lost 6 bases, and 8 bases had no gene match. CDR3 protein: CSARTGIREKLFF. As DNA, the CDR3 is TGCAGTGCCAGGACAGGGATTCGAGAAAAACTGTTTTTT.

This clonotype was detected only a few times. The chain carries TRBV3-1 and TRBJ2-5; 13 nucleotides agree with TRBD2. The germline gives CDR1 LGHDT, CDR2 YNNKEL (reference sequence). This CDR3 has 16 amino acids. J gave up 7 bases and V 4 bases, and 9 bases lay outside the gene matches. The CDR3 DNA reads TGTGCCAGCAGCCCCGGACTAGCGGGAGAATGGGGGACCCAGTACTTC. It yields the protein CASSPGLAGEWGTQYF.